The 24 T cell receptor beta chains given below trace back to one sample, sequenced in a study of T cell repertoires in cytomegalovirus infection (dated by TCRdb to 2018 to 2020). No antigen has been identified for these receptors. This sample was sequenced with an Illumina HiSeq 1500. TCRdb reworked the public reads: Q25 trimming with fastp, MiXCR clone assembly, productive beta chains retained. Rows with one shared CDR3 protein collapse into an entry with the most common genes and DNA. The table for this sample lists about 310,000 distinct CDR3 sequences; around a quarter of them were counted only once. Roughly 15% of the sample is held by the ten biggest clonotypes. The sample's treatment or condition label, decoded: in vitro stimulation with specific CMV peptide epitopes to enrich CMV-specific T cells. Sample: cultured PBMCs, taken from culture after CMV antigen stimulation. The receptors shown here come from a human donor in good health (CMV status not recorded). Some clones in this sample may be carry-over from other donors' samples.

This clonotype turned up a few times. The CDR3 here is CASNPGTGGYEQYF. The DNA of the CDR3 is TGTGCCAGCAACCCCGGGACAGGGGGTTACGAGCAGTACTTC. This sequence joins TRBV7-1 and TRBJ2-7; TRBD1 agrees at 11 bases. TRBV7-1 is labeled an ORF, and its function is uncertain. Losses at the gene ends were 7 bases for V and 4 bases for J; bases not matched to a gene: 6. The CDR3 runs to 14 residues.

This clonotype was counted ten times or more. The J gene is TRBJ2-1, the V gene TRBV12-3 or TRBV12-4; tentative D call: TRBD2 (6 bases). This CDR3 region has 14 residues. Trimming stripped 7 bases from V and 4 bases from J, with 14 bases between. Here the CDR3 reads CASTPGGAYNEQFF. The CDR3 DNA reads TGTGCCAGCACCCCGGGCGGGGCTTACAATGAGCAGTTCTTC.

This clonotype has only a few counts. The V call is TRBV28, the J call TRBJ2-2, with TRBD1 matching 9 bases. The V gene end was trimmed by 4 bases and the J gene end by 4 bases; junction bases not matched to a gene: 13. The CDR3 contains 18 residues. Germline values: CDR1 MDHEN, CDR2 SYDVKM. Here the CDR3 reads CASSSFLRTGATTGELFF. The CDR3, as DNA: TGTGCCAGCAGTTCTTTTCTCAGGACAGGGGCGACCACCGGGGAGCTGTTTTTT.

The rearrangement joins TRBV7-2 to TRBJ2-7; D unresolved. Germline V gives CDR1 SGHTA, CDR2 FQGNSA. The CDR3 extends over 12 amino acids. The V end lost 3 bases, the J end lost 7 bases, and 10 bases lay between the germline ends. The CDR3 sequence: CASSLDGREQYF. As DNA, the CDR3 is TGTGCCAGCAGCTTGGACGGTAGGGAGCAGTACTTC.

This clonotype was recorded at least ten times. This sequence joins TRBV12-3 or TRBV12-4 and TRBJ1-2; no clear D. The CDR3 is 18 amino acids. V was pared by 6 bases and J by 0 bases, with 23 bases between. The CDR3, as DNA: TGTGCCAGCAGCCAAAGGAACAGCCCAAGCCTTACTAACTATGGCTACACCTTC. This codes for CASSQRNSPSLTNYGYTF.

This clonotype was seen a few times. The chain employs TRBV19 and TRBJ1-5; 7 nucleotides match TRBD1. The trim removed 6 bases at V and 4 bases at J, leaving 6 bases unmatched. The germline V gene encodes CDR1 LNHDA and CDR2 SQIVND (reference sequence). The CDR3 covers 14 residues. The CDR3 region has the DNA TGTGCCAGTAGCGCGGACAGGCCTAATCAGCCCCAGCATTTT. It codes for CASSADRPNQPQHF.

This chain uses TRBV6-6 with TRBJ1-6; unclear D gene. The CDR3 spans 14 residues. Germline values: CDR1 MNHNY, CDR2 SVGAGI (reference sequence). Trimming removed 5 bases at V and 6 bases at J, with 11 bases between. CDR3 sequence reads: CASSLIEGNSPLHF. CDR3 DNA sequence: TGTGCCAGCAGTCTTATCGAGGGTAATTCACCCCTCCACTTT.

The sample holds many counts of this clonotype. V gene TRBV7-2 combines with J gene TRBJ2-5; 7 positions agree with TRBD2. The CDR3 is 13 amino acids. V was pared by 4 bases and J by 5 bases, with 4 bases of the junction left unmatched. CDR1 is SGHTA, CDR2 FQGNSA, per germline. CDR3 in DNA: TGTGCCAGCAGCTCCATGACTAGCGAGACCCAGTACTTC. Translating gives CASSSMTSETQYF.

This clonotype was observed a few times. The V call is TRBV7-8, the J call TRBJ2-1, with D uncertain. With 10 bases removed from V and 6 bases from J, the gap between germline ends came to 13 bases. This CDR3 spans 12 amino acids. Per the germline V gene, CDR1 is SGHVS and CDR2 is FQNEAQ. This chain's CDR3 is CATTDGSNEQFF. The DNA of the CDR3 is TGTGCCACTACGGACGGATCCAATGAGCAGTTCTTC.

This clonotype has at least ten counts. The genes are TRBV7-6 and TRBJ2-3; 13 positions match TRBD2. The CDR3 spans 20 residues. In germline, CDR1 is SGHVS, CDR2 FNYEAQ. V shed 2 bases, J shed 6 bases, and the junction held 17 bases outside the gene matches. In DNA form, the CDR3 reads TGTGCCAGCAGCTTACGGACGGGAAAACTAGCGGGAGGGCCGATGGATACGCAGTATTTT. It yields the protein CASSLRTGKLAGGPMDTQYF.

The rearrangement uses TRBV6-2 or TRBV6-3 and TRBJ1-1, with 7 bases lining up with TRBD1. Germline assignment: CDR1 MNHEY and CDR2 SVGEGT. The CDR3 runs to 14 residues. V was clipped by 7 bases and J by 3 bases; unmatched bases: 8. This CDR3 reads CASTGGGGYTEAFF. The CDR3 region has the DNA TGTGCCAGCACCGGGGGAGGGGGCTACACTGAAGCTTTCTTT.

The V and J genes are TRBV28 and TRBJ1-1; 9 nucleotides match TRBD1. V was pared by 7 bases and J by 3 bases, with 9 bases of the junction left unmatched. CDR1 MDHEN and CDR2 SYDVKM come from the germline V gene. This CDR3 region has 15 residues. CDR3 loop: CASTSPTGGYTEAFF. Written as DNA, the CDR3 is TGTGCCAGCACTTCTCCGACAGGGGGTTACACTGAAGCTTTCTTT. The complete variable domain, with remaining parts taken from reference TRBV28 and TRBJ1-1, reads DVKVTQSSRYLVKRTGEKVFLECVQDMDHENMFWYRQDPGLGLRLIYFSYDVKMKEKGDIPEGYSVSREKKERFSLILESASTNQTSMYLCASTSPTGGYTEAFFGQGTRLTVV.

The genes are TRBV5-4 and TRBJ2-5; possibly TRBD1 for D (6 bases). V was pared by 3 bases and J by 4 bases, with 13 bases between. Germline values: CDR1 SGHNT, CDR2 YYREEE (reference sequence). The CDR3 has 14 residues. In nucleotides, the CDR3 is TGTGCCAGCAGCTACCAGGGGTCGATAGAGACCCAGTACTTC. It codes for CASSYQGSIETQYF.

This clonotype was observed many times. V and J are TRBV7-6 and TRBJ2-1, with TRBD2 as a possible D gene (5 bases). The germline CDR1 and CDR2 sequences are SGHVS and FNYEAQ. V was pared by 1 base and J by 7 bases, with 11 bases between. This CDR3 region has 14 residues. DNA for the CDR3: TGTGCCAGCAGCTTAGGAGGTTCGGGGAATGAGCAGTTCTTC. The encoded protein is CASSLGGSGNEQFF. Complete variable domain (other parts from reference TRBV7-6 and TRBJ2-1): GAGVSQSPRYKVTKRGQDVALRCDPISGHVSLYWYRQALGQGPEFLTYFNYEAQQDKSGLPNDRFSAERPEGSISTLTIQRTEQRDSAMYRCASSLGGSGNEQFFGPGTRLTVL.

This clonotype was detected many times. V and J are TRBV7-9 and TRBJ1-6, with 9 bases fitting TRBD1. Germline V CDR1 and CDR2: SEHNR, FQNEAQ (reference sequence). The length of the CDR3 is 13 residues. CDR3 loop: CASEDRGYSPLHF. The CDR3 DNA reads as TGTGCAAGCGAGGACAGGGGTTATTCACCCCTCCACTTT.

This clonotype was detected many times. This chain connects TRBV7-6 to TRBJ2-3, with a possible D match to TRBD1 (5 bases). V lost 2 bases, J lost 4 bases, and 16 bases lay in between. The CDR3 has 16 amino acids. Germline CDR1 SGHVS, CDR2 FNYEAQ. In nucleotides, the CDR3 is TGTGCCAGCAGCTTAAGGTGGGGCCAGGCGGCAGATACGCAGTATTTT. Residues: CASSLRWGQAADTQYF.

The CDR3 reads CASSSPGQNYEQYF. CDR3 nucleotide sequence: TGTGCCAGCAGTTCCCCGGGACAGAACTACGAGCAGTACTTC. The rearrangement uses TRBV6-1 and TRBJ2-7; 7 bases map to TRBD1. This CDR3 has 14 amino acids. Germline V gene lookup returns CDR1 MNHNS and CDR2 SASEGT. J gave up 3 bases and V 5 bases, and 7 bases lay outside the gene matches.

This clonotype was counted at least ten times. The chain employs TRBV10-3 and TRBJ1-5; 8 nucleotides align to TRBD1. In germline, CDR1 is ENHRY, CDR2 SYGVKD. The CDR3 loop spans 13 amino acids. V lost 10 bases, J lost 6 bases, and 8 bases stayed unmatched. CDR3 sequence (DNA): TGTGCCACAAACCAGGGGGCCGCTCAGCCCCAGCATTTT. It encodes CATNQGAAQPQHF.

This clonotype was detected a few times. The chain employs TRBV12-5 and TRBJ2-5; 10 positions match TRBD2. J was trimmed by 5 bases and V by 6 bases; bases with no gene match: 12. The CDR3 is 16 amino acids. Germline CDR1 LGHNT, CDR2 FRNRAP. This CDR3 reads CASGPSSGSVIETQYF. The DNA for the CDR3 is TGTGCTAGTGGACCCTCTAGCGGGAGTGTAATCGAGACCCAGTACTTC.

The sample holds a few counts of this clonotype. The chain employs TRBV7-8 and TRBJ2-5, with D possibly TRBD1 on 5 matching bases. The length of the CDR3 is 13 residues. CDR1 SGHVS and CDR2 FQNEAQ come from the germline V gene. V was trimmed by 5 bases and J by 4 bases, leaving 11 bases between them. The CDR3 reads CASSPGNGETQYF. The DNA of the CDR3 is TGTGCCAGCAGCCCAGGGAACGGAGAGACCCAGTACTTC.

The CDR3 bases are TGTGCCAGTAGTATAGTCCCCGGGACCCAGTACTTC. It specifies CASSIVPGTQYF. The V gene is TRBV19, the J gene TRBJ2-5, with D uncertain. Germline V lookup: CDR1 LNHDA, CDR2 SQIVND (reference sequence). Between the trimmed V and J ends, which lost 1 base and 7 bases, there was a span of 7 bases. The CDR3 spans 12 residues.

This clonotype was counted a few times. V is TRBV4-3 and J is TRBJ2-3, with 8 bases identical to TRBD1. The germline CDR1 and CDR2 sequences are LGHNA and YSLEER. Unmatched junction bases numbered 4, after V lost 4 bases and J lost 1 base. This CDR3 is 15 amino acids long. The CDR3 sequence: CASSPGQARTDTQYF. The CDR3 nucleotides read TGCGCCAGCAGCCCGGGACAGGCTCGCACAGATACGCAGTATTTT.

This clonotype was found many times. This chain links TRBV7-2 with TRBJ2-3, with TRBD2 matching 10 bases. The CDR3 is made up of 16 amino acids. V dropped 5 bases and J dropped 2; count of bases not matched to a gene: 7. CDR1 and CDR2 from the germline V gene are SGHTA and FQGNSA. The CDR3 is CASSKRTSGYTDTQYF. DNA of the CDR3: TGTGCCAGCAGCAAAAGGACTAGCGGATACACAGATACGCAGTATTTT.

This clonotype was found a few times. The rearrangement links TRBV4-1 to TRBJ2-5; D is possibly TRBD1 or TRBD2 (5 bases each). This CDR3 comprises 16 residues. V gave up 1 base and J gave up 4 bases, with 16 bases separating them. From germline, CDR1 is MGHRA and CDR2 YSYEKL. CDR3 DNA sequence: TGCGCCAGCAGCCAAGGGGCAGTTTTTGGGGGAGAGACCCAGTACTTC. It codes for CASSQGAVFGGETQYF.